These 20 T cell receptor beta chains share one sample of origin, sequenced in a study of blood T cell repertoires in COVID-19 (dated by TCRdb to about 2020). Preparation of the library involved the immunoSEQ multiplex PCR assay. Held by TCRdb, this immuneACCESS table contains in-frame sequences only and omits some clones. Under half of the omission traces to an unresolved V gene where checked; the cause of the rest is unknown. Present in this sample are hundreds of thousands of clones, roughly nine tenths of which were seen just once. The ten largest clones represent over 3% of the sample. Sequenced material: PBMCs or T cells enriched from blood (not recorded which). The receptors here all came from a woman aged 45-59 years in a cohort exposed to, infected with or recovered from COVID-19 (not recorded which).

The rearrangement links TRBV13 to TRBJ1-2, with 8 bases fitting TRBD1. The germline CDR1 and CDR2 sequences are PRHDT and FYEKMQ (reference sequence). V dropped 0 bases and J dropped 7; count of bases not matched to a gene: 4. There are 14 residues in the CDR3. The chain's CDR3 is CASSLGQGAGGYTF. In nucleotides, the CDR3 is TGTGCCAGCAGCTTAGGGCAGGGGGCTGGTGGCTACACCTTC.

The CDR3 region has the DNA TGTGCCAGCAGCTTATTACAGGGTGAAACTGAAGCTTTCTTT. Protein: CASSLLQGETEAFF. The chain carries TRBV7-8 and TRBJ1-1, with a tentative D call TRBD1 (6 bases). CDR1 is SGHVS and CDR2 is FQNEAQ in the germline V gene. The CDR3 has 14 residues. The V gene lost 2 bases and the J gene lost 5 bases, with 12 bases spanning the gap.

The V call is TRBV5-6, the J call TRBJ1-2; D gene ambiguous. V was clipped by 4 bases and J by 1 base, with 11 bases between them. CDR3 size: 14 residues. CDR1 is SGHDT, CDR2 YYEEEE, per germline. The CDR3 region is CASSPVRINYGYTF. The CDR3 DNA is TGTGCCAGCAGCCCAGTCAGGATTAACTATGGCTACACCTTC. The full variable domain, completed using reference TRBV5-6 and TRBJ1-2, is DAGVTQSPTHLIKTRGQQVTLRCSPKSGHDTVSWYQQALGQGPQFIFQYYEEEERQRGNFPDRFSGHQFPNYSSELNVNALLLGDSALYLCASSPVRINYGYTFGSGTRLTVV.

The J gene is TRBJ2-7, the V gene TRBV16; the D is unclear. CDR1 and CDR2 from the germline V gene are KGHSY and FQNENV. Trimming pared 4 bases from V and 3 bases from J, leaving 7 bases between. The CDR3 consists of 12 residues. CDR3 in amino acids: CASSPQNYEQYF. The CDR3 region has the DNA TGTGCCAGCAGCCCACAGAACTACGAGCAGTACTTC.

This clone turned up a few times. V and J are TRBV28 and TRBJ1-4, with 8 bases aligning to TRBD1. The CDR3 length is 17 residues. Germline V gives CDR1 MDHEN, CDR2 SYDVKM. The V and J ends lost 1 base and 4 bases, in that order; junction bases with no gene match: 8. The CDR3 loop reads CASSLFYNRGVNEKLFF. CDR3 DNA: TGTGCCAGCAGTTTATTTTATAACAGGGGGGTTAATGAAAAACTGTTTTTT.

The V call is TRBV5-4, the J call TRBJ1-2; D may be TRBD1 (5 bases). V gave up 4 bases and J gave up 8 bases, with 15 bases separating them. The CDR3 is 13 residues long. The V gene's germline CDR1 is SGHNT and CDR2 YYREEE (reference sequence). CDR3 sequence (DNA): TGTGCCAGCAGCCGAGACAGTTTAGGAGGCTACACCTTC. Translating it yields CASSRDSLGGYTF.

The rearrangement uses TRBV5-1 and TRBJ2-7; possible D gene TRBD1, 6 bases. This CDR3 spans 14 amino acids. The V gene lost 0 bases and the J gene lost 3 bases, with 10 bases spanning the gap. Germline-derived CDR1 and CDR2 are SGHRS and YFSETQ. CDR3 amino acids: CASSLDRVSYEQYF. The CDR3 DNA is TGCGCCAGCAGCTTGGACAGGGTCAGCTACGAGCAGTACTTC.

The rearrangement joins TRBV7-2 to TRBJ1-2, with 7 nucleotides matching TRBD1. Germline values: CDR1 SGHTA, CDR2 FQGNSA. The ends lost 2 bases at V and 7 bases at J; junction bases unmatched: 4. The CDR3 is made up of 13 amino acids. Here the CDR3 reads CASSLIHRGGYTF. The CDR3 DNA sequence: TGTGCCAGCAGCTTAATTCACAGGGGTGGCTACACCTTC.

As for this clone: Germline and junction disagree at one end, which may indicate a read error. The chain has TRBV5-4 and TRBJ1-4; TRBD1 might be the D (6 bases). The CDR3 runs to 16 residues. CDR1 SGHNT and CDR2 YYREEE come from the germline V gene (reference sequence). This CDR3 is CASSPAPGTLYEKLFF. Here the CDR3 DNA reads TGTGCCAGCAGCCCGGCACCCGGGACACTTTATGAAAAGCTGTTTTTT.

V usage is TRBV12-2 and J usage is TRBJ1-1; the table's D call TRBD1 went unverified against the DNA. TRBV12-2 is an annotated pseudogene. This CDR3 spans 16 amino acids. CDR3 DNA sequence: TGTGCAAGTCGCTACCGGAAGGACAGGTCGAACACTGAAGCTTTCTTT. Translating it yields CASRYRKDRSNTEAFF.

CDR3 in amino acids: CASIRAVRSLYGYTF. The CDR3, as DNA: TGTGCCAGCATCAGGGCTGTGAGGAGCCTGTATGGCTACACCTTC. V usage is TRBV28 and J usage is TRBJ1-2, with D possibly matching TRBD1 (5 bases). There are 15 residues in the CDR3. The germline V and J ends were trimmed by 7 bases and 5 bases, with 20 bases remaining between them. In germline, CDR1 is MDHEN, CDR2 SYDVKM.

The chain combines TRBV5-8 with TRBJ2-3; 12 bases match TRBD2. The CDR3 consists of 16 residues. V trimming: 5 bases; J trimming: 4 bases; junction bases outside the gene matches: 8. Germline V lookup: CDR1 SGHTS, CDR2 YDEGEE. This CDR3 reads CASRPLAGGPSDTQYF. The CDR3 DNA is TGTGCCAGCAGACCTCTAGCGGGGGGGCCGTCAGATACGCAGTATTTT.

CDR3 in DNA: TGTGCCAGCAGCTTAAGACAGATCAATCAGCCCCAGCATTTT. Residues: CASSLRQINQPQHF. This chain connects TRBV5-5 to TRBJ1-5, with a weak D call TRBD1 (5 bases). The CDR3 is 14 amino acids. Trimming pared 2 bases from V and 3 bases from J, leaving 9 bases between. Germline assignment: CDR1 SGHKS and CDR2 YYEKEE (reference sequence).

This sequence joins TRBV3-1 (or the pseudogene TRBV3-2) and TRBJ1-2; TRBD1 aligns across 7 bases. The CDR3 totals 16 residues. In germline, CDR1 is LGHDT, CDR2 YNNKEL (reference sequence). The junction had 13 bases not matched to a gene; V was cut back by 3 bases and J by 6 bases. The CDR3, as DNA: TGTGCCAGCAGCCACGACTTTTCGAACAGGGGCAATGGCTACACCTTC. It specifies CASSHDFSNRGNGYTF.

V is TRBV9 and J is TRBJ2-1; TRBD1 aligns across 8 bases. V was pared by 0 bases and J by 4 bases, with 3 bases of the junction left unmatched. Germline V CDR1 and CDR2: SGDLS, YYNGEE. This CDR3 spans 15 amino acids. In DNA form, the CDR3 reads TGTGCCAGCAGCGTAGGACAGGGGAGATACAATGAGCAGTTCTTC. Protein product: CASSVGQGRYNEQFF.

This sequence joins TRBV7-8 and TRBJ1-1, with 12 bases aligning to TRBD1. Germline CDR1 is SGHVS and CDR2 is FQNEAQ. The CDR3 runs to 18 residues. V lost 2 bases, J lost 4 bases, and 11 bases stayed unmatched. CDR3 nucleotides: TGTGCCAGCAGCTTATCGGGTTCGGGACAGGGGGCGGGCACTGAAGCTTTCTTT. Its translation is CASSLSGSGQGAGTEAFF. Filled out from reference TRBV7-8 and TRBJ1-1, the complete variable domain reads GAGVSQSPRYKVAKRGQDVALRCDPISGHVSLFWYQQALGQGPEFLTYFQNEAQLDKSGLPSDRFFAERPEGSVSTLKIQRTQQEDSAVYLCASSLSGSGQGAGTEAFFGQGTRLTVV.

The gene calls are TRBV6-6 and TRBJ1-6, with D possibly being TRBD1 (6 bases). Trimming removed 5 bases from V and 8 bases from J, with 16 bases in between. This CDR3 contains 15 residues. The germline V gene has CDR1 MNHNY and CDR2 SVGAGI (reference sequence). This CDR3 reads CASSMDSQPDSPLHF. In nucleotides, the CDR3 is TGTGCCAGCAGTATGGACAGCCAGCCTGATTCACCCCTCCACTTT.

V gene TRBV10-3 combines with J gene TRBJ1-4, with a weak D call TRBD1 (6 bases). The CDR3 spans 11 residues. The ends were cut back, 10 bases at V and 7 bases at J, with 10 bases in the middle. Germline values: CDR1 ENHRY, CDR2 SYGVKD. In DNA, the CDR3 is TGTGCCACGCAGGGGTCTGAAAAACTGTTTTTT. It yields the protein CATQGSEKLFF.

The chain has TRBV7-3 and TRBJ1-2, with 9 bases matching TRBD1. Germline CDR1 is SGHTA and CDR2 is FQGTGA. V shed 6 bases and J 8 bases; nucleotides not matched to a gene: 7. This CDR3 region has 13 residues. The CDR3 bases are TGTGCCAGCAGTCCCGGGACAGGGTTGGGCTACACCTTC. It encodes CASSPGTGLGYTF.

J is TRBJ1-1 and V is TRBV2, with TRBD1 identical over 8 bases. The CDR3 runs 15 residues. Germline trimming cut 1 base from V and 6 bases from J; bases unmatched to any gene: 7. The germline gives CDR1 SNHLY, CDR2 FYNNEI. The CDR3 region has the DNA TGTGCCAGCAGTGAAGGCAGGGGGCATATTGCTGAAGCTTTCTTT. Translation gives CASSEGRGHIAEAFF. The full variable domain, with the rest looked up from reference TRBV2 and TRBJ1-1, is EPEVTQTPSHQVTQMGQEVILRCVPISNHLYFYWYRQILGQKVEFLVSFYNNEISEKSEIFDDQFSVERPDGSNFTLKIRSTKLEDSAMYFCASSEGRGHIAEAFFGQGTRLTVV.